This T cell receptor beta chain was sequenced in a study of blood T cell repertoires in COVID-19. Turning to the study itself: From the United States, Italy and Spain came samples of acute and convalescent COVID-19. The cDNA or gDNA used as material had been derived from T cells, B-cell-depleted T cells, or PBMCs.

Original methodology: Nucleated cell counts were estimated from reference gene primer amplification. Clones were sequenced by immunoSEQ multiplex PCR, and TCRdb holds only the in-frame ones, with some missing. That table is the source of V, J and clone size, and D and trimming were worked out from the DNA. The data hold roughly 500,000 clones, with approximately 85% observed a single time. Germline V gives CDR1 SNHLY, CDR2 FYNNEI. The CDR3 runs 12 residues. Trimming took 9 bases from V and 7 from J, leaving 15 bases between them. This TCR was sampled from a human donor in a cohort sampled during active COVID-19. This sequence joins TRBV2 and TRBJ1-1, with D unresolved. The specimen sequenced was peripheral blood. DNA for the CDR3: TGTGCCAGGGGGAGCCTTTTCCTTGAAGCTTTCTTT. Protein product: CARGSLFLEAFF.